This is a list of T cell receptor beta chains from one sample in a study of T cell clonotyping in hematopoietic cell transplantation. TCRdb keeps only in-frame clones here, not all; method: immunoSEQ multiplex PCR. Of approximately 30,000 clones in the sample, more than 70% were seen once. Source: peripheral blood mononuclear cells, taken before stem cell transplant. The receptors were sampled from a man in his forties with acute myeloid leukemia. Some clones in this sample may be carry-over from other donors' samples. CDR3s include the opening cysteine and the closing phenylalanine or tryptophan. Fields, in order: J gene, D gene, clone size, V gene, CDR3 DNA, CDR3 protein. D genes are given only for firm matches. Clone size is not always given. Where it is, it says once, few, many or a class for expanded clones.

TRBJ2-1	TRBD2	once	TRBV7-2	TGTGCCAGCACTCCTACTAGCGGGGACTACAATGAGCAGTTCTTC	CASTPTSGDYNEQFF
TRBJ2-1	-	-	TRBV30	TGTGCCTGTCGGGCGGGGAGTCGCTCCTACAATGAGCAGTTCTTC	CACRAGSRSYNEQFF
TRBJ1-2	TRBD1	-	TRBV6-5	TGTGCCAGCAGTAGACAGGGGTCTAACTATGGCTACACCTTC	CASSRQGSNYGYTF
TRBJ1-5	-	-	TRBV12-1	TGTGCCAGCAGCTTTGCGCGGTCATACCCCCCCCACATGGGACAGGGGAATCAGCCCCAGCATTTT	CASSFARSYPPHMGQGNQPQHF
TRBJ2-7	-	-	TRBV7-2	TGTGCCAGCAGCCAGGGACGTCTAGCCTACGAGCAGTACTTC	CASSQGRLAYEQYF
TRBJ2-1	TRBD1	-	TRBV2	TGTGCCAGCAGTGTACAGGGGGAGTACAATGAGCAGTTCTTC	CASSVQGEYNEQFF
TRBJ1-2	-	-	TRBV5-8	TGTGCCAGCAGCTCACTCGTGTACAAGATCAACTATGGCTACACCTTC	CASSSLVYKINYGYTF
TRBJ2-2	-	once	TRBV6-1	TGTGCCACCGGAAGAGGGGACGGGGAGCTGTTTTTT	CATGRGDGELFF
TRBJ1-1	-	medium-sized	TRBV6-5	TGTGCCAGCAGTTCGGGACTCCACACTGAAGCTTTCTTT	CASSSGLHTEAFF
TRBJ2-7	-	-	TRBV13	TGTGCCAGCAGCTTTGGTCAGCGGAATACCTACGAGCAGTACTTC	CASSFGQRNTYEQYF
TRBJ2-7	-	-	TRBV7-2	TGTGCCAGCAGCTTAGACGGGAGATCCTACGAGCAGTACTTC	CASSLDGRSYEQYF
TRBJ1-2	TRBD1	-	TRBV7-9	TGTGCCAGCAGCTCCAAAGGACAGGGAGGGAGCTATGGCTACACCTTC	CASSSKGQGGSYGYTF
TRBJ2-3	TRBD2	-	TRBV11-2	TGTGCTAGCAGAGGGACTATGACAGATACGCAGTATTTT	CASRGTMTDTQYF
TRBJ1-3	-	-	TRBV7-9	TGTGCCAGCAGCCCAGACATCTCTGGAAACACCATATATTTT	CASSPDISGNTIYF
TRBJ2-1	-	-	TRBV11-3	TGTGCCAGCAGTTTGGAAGGGAAATTATCCAATGAGCAGTTCTTC	CASSLEGKLSNEQFF
TRBJ2-1	TRBD1	-	TRBV10-3	TGTGCCACCGCAGGGGGCAATGAGCAGTTCTTC	CATAGGNEQFF
TRBJ1-3	-	-	TRBV11-2	TGTGCCAGCAGCTCGCACCTTACTGGAAACACCATATATTTT	CASSSHLTGNTIYF
TRBJ2-2	TRBD1	-	TRBV9	TGTGCCAGCAGCGCCCAGTCCTTAAGACAGGGGCTCACCGGGGAGCTGTTTTTT	CASSAQSLRQGLTGELFF
TRBJ2-1	TRBD1	few	TRBV4-1	TGCGCCAGCAGCCAAGATATCCGGGACAGCTACAATGAGCAGTTCTTC	CASSQDIRDSYNEQFF
TRBJ2-3	TRBD2	once	TRBV9	TGTGCCAGCAGCGTAGACTCAGGACTAGCTAGGACAGATACGCAGTATTTT	CASSVDSGLARTDTQYF
TRBJ2-1	-	-	TRBV19	TGTGCCAGTAGTATAGGGGCAGATTACAATGAGCAGTTCTTC	CASSIGADYNEQFF
TRBJ1-2	-	-	TRBV10-3	TGTGCCATCAGTGAGCGGACTATCGGTTACACCTTC	CAISERTIGYTF
TRBJ2-7	TRBD2	once	TRBV30	TGTGCCTGGAGTGTACGGCTAGCGGGATACGAGCAGTACTTC	CAWSVRLAGYEQYF
TRBJ2-7	-	-	TRBV5-8	TGTGCCAGCAGCTTGAGCCGCGACTCCTACGAGCAGTACTTC	CASSLSRDSYEQYF
TRBJ2-5	-	-	TRBV6-5	TGTGCCAGCAGTTACTCCCGGGGGACCCAGTACTTC	CASSYSRGTQYF
TRBJ1-2	TRBD1	-	TRBV5-1	TGCGCCAGCAGCTTGGCCGGGACAGATGGCTACACCTTC	CASSLAGTDGYTF
TRBJ1-1	-	-	TRBV2	TGTGCCAGCAGTGTGCTGCTGGGCACTGAAGCTTTCTTT	CASSVLLGTEAFF
TRBJ1-2	-	-	TRBV4-3	TGCGCCAGCAGCCAAGACCGGGAGACCATCTACTATGGCTACACCTTC	CASSQDRETIYYGYTF
TRBJ2-1	TRBD2	once	TRBV2	TGTGCCAGCAGTGATCGGGGGGGTAAAGACAATGAGCAGTTCTTC	CASSDRGGKDNEQFF
TRBJ1-3	TRBD1	few	TRBV30	TGTGCCTGGCGCCCAATAGGACAGGGGGGAAACACCATATATTTT	CAWRPIGQGGNTIYF
TRBJ1-2	TRBD1	few	TRBV30	TGTGCCTGGAGTGTCCAGGGGGTTGATGGCTACACCTTC	CAWSVQGVDGYTF
TRBJ2-1	TRBD2	few	TRBV5-1	TGCGCCAGCAGCAGGGGGGGACTAGCGGATTACAATGAGCAGTTCTTC	CASSRGGLADYNEQFF
TRBJ1-1	TRBD1	-	TRBV28	TGTGCCAGCAGTTGGGACAGGGGGAACACTGAAGCTTTCTTT	CASSWDRGNTEAFF
TRBJ1-2	TRBD1	-	TRBV5-6	TGTGCCAGCAGCTTGATGGGACAGTCCGGCTATGGCTACACCTTC	CASSLMGQSGYGYTF
TRBJ1-5	-	-	TRBV19	TGTGCCAGTACCGGTGGTGAGTATAGCAATCAGCCCCAGCATTTT	CASTGGEYSNQPQHF
TRBJ2-7	-	-	TRBV4-1	TGCGCCAGCAGCCAAGACGGGGGGGACTGGACCCGGCGCGGGACAGCCTACGAGCAGTACTTC	CASSQDGGDWTRRGTAYEQYF
TRBJ2-7	TRBD2	once	TRBV2	TGTGCCAGCAGTGAATCCCCTAGCGGAGCCTACGAGCAGTACTTC	CASSESPSGAYEQYF
TRBJ2-1	-	-	TRBV5-6	TGTGCCAGCAGCTTATCATTGGGGGGGGCGGATGTAAATGAGCAGTTCTTC	CASSLSLGGADVNEQFF
TRBJ2-7	-	-	TRBV20-1	TGCAGTGCCTTTAGGGCCTACGAGCAGTACTTC	CSAFRAYEQYF